One and the same sample provided the 32 T cell receptor beta chains below, sequenced in a study of regulatory T cells in long-lasting Graves disease. Stated time point: persistent/refractory GD, antithyroid drugs over 5 years with positive TRAb. PBMCs were the source of the RNA used for TCR sequencing. Through Arm-PCR of CDR3 regions and iRepertoire HTBI primers, TCR beta libraries were built. TCRdb fed the multiplex PCR reads into MiXCR, producing one record per CDR3 protein. The sample lists about 660,000 distinct CDR3 sequences; roughly 30% were seen once. The input for sequencing was peripheral blood mononuclear cells (PBMCs), taken when the disease was refractory, from a patient treated with antithyroid drugs. These receptors all stem from a female donor with Graves disease.

The chain joins TRBV27 to TRBJ1-2; D is possibly TRBD1 (6 bases). The CDR3 is made up of 15 amino acids. V lost 6 bases and J lost 0, with 14 bases in between. Germline CDR1 and CDR2: MNHEY and SMNVEV (reference sequence). CDR3 sequence: CASREWGASNYGYTF. CDR3 DNA: TGTGCCAGCAGGGAGTGGGGGGCCTCTAACTATGGCTACACCTTC.

This clonotype was counted at least ten times. This chain joins TRBV28 and TRBJ1-5; 8 positions agree with TRBD1. V shed 3 bases, J shed 2 bases, and the junction held 9 bases outside the gene matches. Germline V CDR1 and CDR2: MDHEN, SYDVKM. There are 17 residues in the CDR3. In nucleotides, the CDR3 is TGTGCCAGCAGTTTGGGACAGGCCAAGGGAGGCAATCAGCCCCAGCATTTT. Its translation: CASSLGQAKGGNQPQHF.

This clonotype was observed a few times. This chain links TRBV11-2 with TRBJ2-5; no reliable D call. Per germline, CDR1 SGHAT and CDR2 FQNNGV. This CDR3 has 16 residues. V lost 3 bases to trimming and J lost 0 bases, with 14 bases between them. The CDR3 DNA sequence: TGTGCCAGCAGCTTGGAGTGGCGTGGGTACCAAGAGACCCAGTACTTC. Amino acid sequence: CASSLEWRGYQETQYF.

In its sample, this clonotype was seen many times. The chain has TRBV28 and TRBJ1-5, with 8 bases matching TRBD1. Germline CDR1 reads MDHEN; CDR2 reads SYDVKM. The CDR3 is made up of 15 amino acids. J was trimmed by 7 bases and V by 4 bases; bases with no gene match: 9. CDR3 amino acids: CASSYPDRAGQPQHF. In DNA form, the CDR3 reads TGTGCCAGCAGTTACCCGGACAGGGCAGGCCAGCCCCAGCATTTT.

This clonotype has just a few counts. A junction end diverges from the germline sequence, so it may reflect a read error. The chain combines TRBV28 with TRBJ1-2; TRBD1 might be the D (6 bases). CDR1 is MDHEN, CDR2 SYDVKM, per germline. The CDR3 runs to 14 residues. CDR3 bases: TGTACCAGCAGTGCCCGGACAGACATCTATGGCTACACCTTC. Protein sequence: CTSSARTDIYGYTF.

The chain joins TRBV15 to TRBJ2-7; D remains unclear. Between the trimmed V and J ends, which lost 0 bases and 4 bases, there was a span of 10 bases. This CDR3 is 14 amino acids long. Germline CDR1 is LNHNV and CDR2 is YYDKDF (reference sequence). CDR3 amino acids: CATSRDFLSYEQYF. The DNA for the CDR3 is TGTGCCACCAGCAGAGATTTTTTGTCATACGAGCAGTACTTC. Using reference TRBV15 and TRBJ2-7 for the parts outside the CDR3, the full variable domain is DAMVIQNPRYQVTQFGKPVTLSCSQTLNHNVMYWYQQKSSQAPKLLFHYYDKDFNNEADTPDNFQSRRPNTSFCFLDIRSPGLGDTAMYLCATSRDFLSYEQYFGPGTRLTVT.

This clonotype was seen a few times. The chain couples TRBV6-1 to TRBJ1-5, with D possibly TRBD1 on 6 matching bases. Germline assignment: CDR1 MNHNS and CDR2 SASEGT. The CDR3 spans 14 residues. Trimming left V 2 bases short and J 6 bases short, with 11 bases between. CDR3 loop: CASSETTGSQPQHF. For the CDR3, the DNA is TGTGCCAGCAGTGAAACGACAGGATCTCAGCCCCAGCATTTT.

This clonotype was found a few times. J is TRBJ2-7 and V is TRBV5-1; D might be TRBD1 (5 bases). This CDR3 comprises 15 residues. The germline V gene encodes CDR1 SGHRS and CDR2 YFSETQ. Trimming cost V 2 bases and J 0 bases, with 12 bases left between them. The CDR3 DNA reads TGCGCCAGCAGCTTTCGGACACTGCCCTCCTACGAGCAGTACTTC. Translating gives CASSFRTLPSYEQYF. The whole variable domain, remainder taken from reference TRBV5-1 and TRBJ2-7, is KAGVTQTPRYLIKTRGQQVTLSCSPISGHRSVSWYQQTPGQGLQFLFEYFSETQRNKGNFPGRFSGRQFSNSRSEMNVSTLELGDSALYLCASSFRTLPSYEQYFGPGTRLTVT.

This clonotype was found many times. V and J are TRBV28 and TRBJ1-5; TRBD1 agrees at 7 bases. The V gene end was trimmed by 4 bases and the J gene end by 6 bases; junction bases not matched to a gene: 9. The CDR3 runs to 15 residues. Per germline, CDR1 MDHEN and CDR2 SYDVKM. CDR3 sequence (DNA): TGTGCCAGCAGTTCCAGGGGGGGTAACGGTCAGCCCCAGCATTTT. Its protein is CASSSRGGNGQPQHF.

The V and J genes are TRBV13 and TRBJ1-1; 8 nucleotides match TRBD1. The V gene's germline CDR1 is PRHDT and CDR2 FYEKMQ (reference sequence). The CDR3 runs to 14 residues. With 6 bases clipped from V and 3 bases from J, the junction kept 6 bases outside the gene matches. The chain's CDR3 is CASSSDRVYTEAFF. The CDR3 nucleotides read TGTGCCAGCAGTTCGGACAGGGTGTACACTGAAGCTTTCTTT. Using reference TRBV13 and TRBJ1-1 for the parts outside the CDR3, the full variable domain is AAGVIQSPRHLIKEKRETATLKCYPIPRHDTVYWYQQGPGQDPQFLISFYEKMQSDKGSIPDRFSAQQFSDYHSELNMSSLELGDSALYFCASSSDRVYTEAFFGQGTRLTVV.

In the case of this clonotype: This sequence may be a read error, since a much larger clone differs from it by one base. The chain links TRBV28 to TRBJ1-2, with D tentatively TRBD1 (6 bases). This CDR3 region has 16 residues. In germline, CDR1 is MDHEN, CDR2 SYDVKM. The CDR3 here is CASSRSAGASNYGHTF. The DNA for the CDR3 is TGTGCCAGCAGCAGGTCGGCGGGGGCGAGTAACTATGGCCACACCTTC.

This clonotype was detected ten times or more. The chain combines TRBV28 with TRBJ1-1, with D perhaps matching TRBD1 (5 bases). The V gene's germline CDR1 is MDHEN and CDR2 SYDVKM. V lost 9 bases and J lost 2, with 16 bases in between. The CDR3 runs 14 residues. Here the CDR3 reads CASFVGTFNTEAFF. Here the CDR3 DNA reads TGTGCCAGTTTCGTCGGGACTTTTAACACTGAAGCTTTCTTT.

The chain recombines TRBV27 with TRBJ2-3; a possible D gene is TRBD1 (6 bases). CDR1 is MNHEY, CDR2 SMNVEV, per germline (reference sequence). Trimming shortened V by 4 bases and J by 1 base, and 21 bases separated the two germline ends. The CDR3 spans 18 residues. The DNA of the CDR3 is TGTGCCAGCAGTTCAACAACCCTAAGACAGGCGGGCACAGATACGCAGTATTTT. Residues: CASSSTTLRQAGTDTQYF.

The chain recombines TRBV12-3 or TRBV12-4 with TRBJ1-5, with a possible D match to TRBD1 (6 bases). The CDR3 runs 15 residues. Trimming took 5 bases from V and 6 from J, leaving 17 bases between them. Here the CDR3 DNA reads TGTGCCAGCAGTGGGGTGGGGGGGGCCGGTCAGCCCCAGCATTTT. Its translation: CASSGVGGAGQPQHF.

The chain links TRBV5-1 to TRBJ1-1; D is possibly TRBD1 (5 bases). V shed 4 bases and J shed 4 bases, with 14 bases lying between them. Germline loops: CDR1 SGHRS, CDR2 YFSETQ. This CDR3 is 14 amino acids long. The CDR3 coding sequence is TGCGCCAGCAGCCCGACCGGACATGTCACTGAAGCTTTCTTT. It is translated as CASSPTGHVTEAFF.

This clonotype was seen more than once but under ten times. The chain uses TRBV19 and TRBJ2-2, with a weak D call TRBD1 (5 bases). Germline V gene lookup returns CDR1 LNHDA and CDR2 SQIVND (reference sequence). The V and J ends lost 5 bases and 7 bases respectively, with 8 bases between them. This CDR3 region has 12 residues. CDR3 DNA: TGTGCCAGTAGTCCGCAGGGCGGGGAGCTGTTTTTT. Amino acid sequence: CASSPQGGELFF.

The rearrangement uses TRBV3-1 and TRBJ2-4; the D call may be TRBD1 or TRBD2 (5 bases each). Trimming cost V 4 bases and J 6 bases, with 19 bases left between them. This CDR3 spans 16 amino acids. Per the germline V gene, CDR1 is LGHDT and CDR2 is YNNKEL (reference sequence). The CDR3 reads CASSRSATGPLNIQYF. In DNA, the CDR3 is TGTGCCAGCAGCCGAAGTGCGACGGGGCCCCTAAACATTCAGTACTTC.

This sequence joins TRBV5-1 and TRBJ1-2, with D possibly TRBD1 on 6 matching bases. This CDR3 spans 17 amino acids. Germline CDR1 and CDR2: SGHRS and YFSETQ. Trimming stripped 5 bases from V and 3 bases from J, with 23 bases between. CDR3 sequence: CASREVKPGTHDYGYTF. The CDR3, as DNA: TGCGCCAGCAGGGAAGTAAAACCCGGGACACATGACTATGGCTACACCTTC.

This clonotype was seen only a few times. This chain uses TRBV6-5 with TRBJ1-3; no definite D call. The germline V gene has CDR1 MNHEY and CDR2 SVGAGI. The CDR3 contains 16 residues. V was shortened by 0 bases and J by 0 bases, with 9 bases between the two germline ends. CDR3 sequence (DNA): TGTGCCAGCAGTTACTCGGCCGCAAGCTCTGGAAACACCATATATTTT. The encoded protein is CASSYSAASSGNTIYF.

This chain joins TRBV12-3 or TRBV12-4 and TRBJ2-1; 9 bases match TRBD2. CDR3 length: 17 amino acids. The junction had 14 bases not matched to a gene; V was cut back by 5 bases and J by 6 bases. CDR3 protein: CASSPDWVAGASNEQFF. In DNA form, the CDR3 reads TGTGCCAGCAGTCCTGACTGGGTAGCGGGAGCCAGCAATGAGCAGTTCTTC.

The DNA for the CDR3 is TGTGCCACCAGTCCGGGACAATCCTGGGCAGGGGAAGAGACCCAGTACTTC. Translating it yields CATSPGQSWAGEETQYF. V is TRBV24-1 and J is TRBJ2-5, with D possibly TRBD1 on 6 matching bases. Germline loops: CDR1 KGHDR, CDR2 SFDVKD. V lost 6 bases, J lost 3 bases, and 22 bases lay in between. The CDR3 totals 17 residues.

Written as DNA, the CDR3 is TGTGCTAGTGGTTGGGACAATCGCGATCAGCCCCAGCATTTT. Translated: CASGWDNRDQPQHF. The chain recombines TRBV12-5 with TRBJ1-5; weak D call: TRBD1 (6 bases). The V gene's germline CDR1 is LGHNT and CDR2 FRNRAP. The CDR3 runs 14 residues. V shed 4 bases and J shed 5 bases, with 12 bases lying between them.

This chain uses TRBV30 with TRBJ2-1; 7 bases fit TRBD1. CDR1 and CDR2 (germline): GTSNPN, SVGIG (reference sequence). Losses at the gene ends were 4 bases for V and 0 bases for J; bases not matched to a gene: 9. This CDR3 has 16 amino acids. Here the CDR3 reads CAWNGGQVSSYNEQFF. The DNA for the CDR3 is TGTGCCTGGAATGGTGGACAGGTGAGCTCCTACAATGAGCAGTTCTTC. Based on the CDR3 plus reference TRBV30 and TRBJ2-1, the full variable domain is SQTIHQWPATLVQPVGSPLSLECTVEGTSNPNLYWYRQAAGRGLQLLFYSVGIGQISSEVPQNLSASRPQDRQFILSSKKLLLSDSGFYLCAWNGGQVSSYNEQFFGPGTRLTVL.

The chain couples TRBV18 to TRBJ1-4; D call uncertain. CDR3 length: 15 residues. From germline, CDR1 is KGHSH and CDR2 LQKENI. V dropped 0 bases and J dropped 1 base, with 6 bases sitting between them. The CDR3 spells CASSPPGETNEKLFF. For the CDR3, the DNA is TGTGCCAGCTCACCACCCGGGGAAACTAATGAAAAACTGTTTTTT. Based on the CDR3 plus reference TRBV18 and TRBJ1-4, the full variable domain is NAGVMQNPRHLVRRRGQEARLRCSPMKGHSHVYWYRQLPEEGLKFMVYLQKENIIDESGMPKERFSAEFPKEGPSILRIQQVVRGDSAAYFCASSPPGETNEKLFFGSGTQLSVL.

The sample holds many counts of this clonotype. The rearrangement uses TRBV12-3 or TRBV12-4 and TRBJ1-1; D gene ambiguous. V gave up 5 bases and J gave up 6 bases, with 16 bases separating them. The CDR3 is made up of 14 amino acids. CDR3 in DNA: TGTGCCAGCAGTCCCGGCACTGGGTACGCTGAAGCTTTCTTT. Its translation: CASSPGTGYAEAFF.

The chain joins TRBV19 to TRBJ2-5, with 15 bases aligning to TRBD2. The CDR3 contains 17 residues. V lost 4 bases, J lost 4 bases, and 7 bases stayed unmatched. Germline lookup yields CDR1 LNHDA and CDR2 SQIVND (reference sequence). The CDR3 DNA reads as TGTGCCAGTAGTAAAACCCCGGGACTAGCGGGGGGAGAGACCCAGTACTTC. Amino acids: CASSKTPGLAGGETQYF. The full variable domain, with the rest looked up from reference TRBV19 and TRBJ2-5, is DGGITQSPKYLFRKEGQNVTLSCEQNLNHDAMYWYRQDPGQGLRLIYYSQIVNDFQKGDIAEGYSVSREKKESFPLTVTSAQKNPTAFYLCASSKTPGLAGGETQYFGPGTRLLVL.

This clonotype showed up just a few times. The V and J genes are TRBV7-6 and TRBJ2-7; 8 bases fit TRBD1. With V trimmed by 5 bases and J by 1 base, 10 bases remained unmatched. From germline, CDR1 is SGHVS and CDR2 FNYEAQ. The CDR3 is made up of 16 amino acids. This CDR3 is CASSELPGGGSYEQYF. The CDR3, as DNA: TGTGCCAGCAGCGAACTCCCAGGGGGCGGTTCCTACGAGCAGTACTTC. The entire variable domain, with the rest obtained from reference TRBV7-6 and TRBJ2-7, is as follows: GAGVSQSPRYKVTKRGQDVALRCDPISGHVSLYWYRQALGQGPEFLTYFNYEAQQDKSGLPNDRFSAERPEGSISTLTIQRTEQRDSAMYRCASSELPGGGSYEQYFGPGTRLTVT.

This clonotype was counted a few times. The J gene is TRBJ1-2, the V gene TRBV20-1; D ambiguous. The germline V and J ends were trimmed by 5 bases and 8 bases, with 12 bases remaining between them. The CDR3 runs to 11 residues. Germline V gives CDR1 DFQATT, CDR2 SNEGSKA (reference sequence). DNA for the CDR3: TGCAGTGCTGGACCAGCACTGGGCTACACCTTC. Its protein is CSAGPALGYTF.

This clonotype has a count of ten or more. J is TRBJ1-1 and V is TRBV28; D remains ambiguous. The CDR3 is made up of 14 amino acids. Trimming removed 9 bases at V and 4 bases at J, with 18 bases between. Germline CDR1 MDHEN, CDR2 SYDVKM. CDR3: CASWDQGSPTEAFF. In DNA, the CDR3 is TGTGCCAGTTGGGATCAAGGGTCCCCCACTGAAGCTTTCTTT.

This clonotype has just a few counts. The CDR3 DNA is TGTGCCAGCAGTTACTCGAATTTTGGAGGCTACACCTTC. It specifies CASSYSNFGGYTF. The chain couples TRBV6-5 to TRBJ1-2; no firm D call. CDR1 is MNHEY, CDR2 SVGAGI, per germline. The V and J ends lost 0 bases and 8 bases respectively, with 10 bases between them. This CDR3 spans 13 amino acids.

This clonotype has at least ten counts. The V and J genes are TRBV6-1 and TRBJ1-1; D might be TRBD1 (5 bases). The V gene lost 4 bases and the J gene lost 3 bases, with 12 bases spanning the gap. The germline CDR1 and CDR2 sequences are MNHNS and SASEGT. The CDR3 covers 14 residues. CDR3 sequence (DNA): TGTGCCAGCAGTGGGAAGCAAGGGGACACTGAAGCTTTCTTT. Residues: CASSGKQGDTEAFF.

The rearrangement uses TRBV29-1 and TRBJ2-5; D may be TRBD1 (6 bases). V was trimmed by 4 bases and J by 5 bases, leaving 14 bases between them. Germline V gene sequence: CDR1 SQVTM, CDR2 ANQGSEA. The CDR3 is made up of 13 amino acids. The CDR3 is CSVVGGGGETQYF. The CDR3 DNA is TGCAGCGTTGTAGGTGGGGGCGGTGAGACCCAGTACTTC.